This TCR beta chain came from a study of T cell changes during pregnancy in multiple sclerosis (dated by TCRdb to about 2019). Concerning the study at large: In women with multiple sclerosis, the researchers looked at how the T cell repertoire shifted as pregnancy progressed.

Library method: the immunoSEQ multiplex PCR assay. The immuneACCESS repertoire file appears here via TCRdb, limited to in-frame rearrangements. These files lack a portion of the clones; in checked studies, under half of the deficit traces to unresolved V genes, and the cause of the others is not known. For this sample the table gives about 99,000 clones, of which approximately 90% were detected only once. In total, the top ten clones hold roughly 0.93% of the sample. This clone was seen more than once but under ten times. Its antigen specificity is not known. No base qualities exist here, and no much larger clone lies one base off it. From cysteine to phenylalanine, the CDR3 is 13 amino acids long. Left in the record is the CDR3 DNA by itself, 39 bases read in frame from the first base. The germline ends are 9 bases apart after V is trimmed by 2 bases and J by 2 bases. CDR1 and CDR2 are read off the germline V gene (reference sequence) as GTSNPN and SVGIG.

This specimen was peripheral blood, taken after pregnancy. Recombination joined TRBV30 with TRBJ1-1; TRBD1 might be the D gene, on 6 matching bases. This TCR derives from a female donor with multiple sclerosis, enrolled in a pregnancy study. The DNA sequence follows: TGTGCCTGGAGTCCAGGGGCAAACACTGAAGCTTTCTTT. This is translated as CAWSPGANTEAFF. When the CDR3 is completed using the reference TRBV30 and TRBJ1-1 genes on either side, the full variable domain is SQTIHQWPATLVQPVGSPLSLECTVEGTSNPNLYWYRQAAGRGLQLLFYSVGIGQISSEVPQNLSASRPQDRQFILSSKKLLLSDSGFYLCAWSPGANTEAFFGQGTRLTVV.